This record covers a single T cell receptor beta chain. Its cognate antigen is unknown. Germline V gene data show CDR1 as LGHNA and CDR2 as YNFKEQ. CDR3 length equals 14 residues. The V gene lost 4 bases and the J gene lost 3 bases, with 10 bases spanning the gap. Patients picked for sequencing had shown CD8+CD57+ cell expansion detected by flow cytometry. These data are taken from a study of CD8+CD57+ T cells in acquired aplastic anemia. Whole-study results and caveats: Patient and control CD8+ Simpson's diversity was not significantly different.

TCR beta VDJ and CDR3 profiling used genomic DNA as template. Using its own MiXCR run on the reads, TCRdb lists one record per CDR3 protein. The sample holds some 200,000 distinct CDR3 sequences, roughly half seen once. The rearrangement links TRBV4-2 to TRBJ1-5; D not certain. This clonotype originated in a human donor with aplastic anemia. Input material: sorted CD4+, CD8+, or CD8+CD57+ T cells (not recorded which) from PBMCs. CDR3 bases: TGTGCCAGCAGCCCATCAGGTATCAATCAGCCCCAGCATTTT. As protein: CASSPSGINQPQHF.